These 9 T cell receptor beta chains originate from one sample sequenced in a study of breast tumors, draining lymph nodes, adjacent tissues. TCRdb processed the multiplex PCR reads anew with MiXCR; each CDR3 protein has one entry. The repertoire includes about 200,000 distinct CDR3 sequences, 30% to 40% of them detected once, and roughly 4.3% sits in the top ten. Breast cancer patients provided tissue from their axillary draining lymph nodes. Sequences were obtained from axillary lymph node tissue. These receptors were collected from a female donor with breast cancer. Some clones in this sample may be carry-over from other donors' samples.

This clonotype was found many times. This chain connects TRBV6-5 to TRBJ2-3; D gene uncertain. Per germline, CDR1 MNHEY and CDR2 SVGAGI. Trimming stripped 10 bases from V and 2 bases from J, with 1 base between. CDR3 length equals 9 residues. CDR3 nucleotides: TGTGCCACCACAGATACGCAGTATTTT. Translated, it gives CATTDTQYF.

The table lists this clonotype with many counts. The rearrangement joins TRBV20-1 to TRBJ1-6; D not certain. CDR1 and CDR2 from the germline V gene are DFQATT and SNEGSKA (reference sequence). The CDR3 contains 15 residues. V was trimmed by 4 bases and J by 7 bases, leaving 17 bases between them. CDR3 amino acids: CSATGRNPWNSPLHF. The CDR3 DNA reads TGCAGTGCTACCGGGCGGAACCCCTGGAATTCACCCCTCCACTTT.

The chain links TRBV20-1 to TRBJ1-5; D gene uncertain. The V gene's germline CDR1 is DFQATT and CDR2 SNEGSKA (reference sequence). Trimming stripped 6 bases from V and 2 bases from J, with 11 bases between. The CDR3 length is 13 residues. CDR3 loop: CSATAGGNQPQHF. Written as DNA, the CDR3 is TGCAGTGCCACTGCGGGCGGCAATCAGCCCCAGCATTTT.

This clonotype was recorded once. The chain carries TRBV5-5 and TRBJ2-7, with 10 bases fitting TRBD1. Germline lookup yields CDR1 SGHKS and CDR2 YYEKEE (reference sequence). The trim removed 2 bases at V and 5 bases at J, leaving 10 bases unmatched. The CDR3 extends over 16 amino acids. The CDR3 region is CASSFELGTGVHEQYF. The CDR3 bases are TGTGCCAGCAGCTTCGAACTAGGGACAGGGGTACACGAGCAGTACTTC.

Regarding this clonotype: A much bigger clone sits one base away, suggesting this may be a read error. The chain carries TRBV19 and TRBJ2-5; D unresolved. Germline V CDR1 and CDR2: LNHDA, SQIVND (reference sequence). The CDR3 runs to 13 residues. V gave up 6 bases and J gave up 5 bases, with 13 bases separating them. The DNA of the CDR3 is TGTGCCAGTAGCCACACCAACGGGGAGACCCAGTACTTC. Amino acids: CASSHTNGETQYF.

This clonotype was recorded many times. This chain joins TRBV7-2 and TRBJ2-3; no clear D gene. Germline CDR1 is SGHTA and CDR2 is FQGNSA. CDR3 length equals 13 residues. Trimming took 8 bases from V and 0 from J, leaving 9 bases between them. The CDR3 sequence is CASRAPSTDTQYF. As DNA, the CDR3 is TGTGCCAGCCGAGCCCCTAGCACAGATACGCAGTATTTT.

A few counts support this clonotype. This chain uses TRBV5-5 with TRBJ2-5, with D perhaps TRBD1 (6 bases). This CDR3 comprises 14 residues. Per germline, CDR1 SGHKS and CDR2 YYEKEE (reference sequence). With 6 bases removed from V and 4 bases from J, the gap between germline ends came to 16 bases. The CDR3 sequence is CASTALGAVETQYF. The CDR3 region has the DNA TGTGCCAGCACCGCACTGGGGGCGGTAGAGACCCAGTACTTC. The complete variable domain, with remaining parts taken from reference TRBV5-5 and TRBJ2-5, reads DAGVTQSPTHLIKTRGQQVTLRCSPISGHKSVSWYQQVLGQGPQFIFQYYEKEERGRGNFPDRFSARQFPNYSSELNVNALLLGDSALYLCASTALGAVETQYFGPGTRLLVL.

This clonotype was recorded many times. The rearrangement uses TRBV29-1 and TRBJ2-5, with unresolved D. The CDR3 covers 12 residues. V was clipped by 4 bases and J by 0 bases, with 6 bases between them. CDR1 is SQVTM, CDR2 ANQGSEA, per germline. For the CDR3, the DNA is TGCAGCGTTGGGCGGCACCAAGAGACCCAGTACTTC. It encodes CSVGRHQETQYF.

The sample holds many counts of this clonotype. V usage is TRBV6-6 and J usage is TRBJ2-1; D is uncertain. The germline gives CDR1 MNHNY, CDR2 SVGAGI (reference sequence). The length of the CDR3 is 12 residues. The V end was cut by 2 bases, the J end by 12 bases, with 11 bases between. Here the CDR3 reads CASSYGVDTQFF. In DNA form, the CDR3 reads TGTGCCAGCAGTTACGGGGTCGACACGCAGTTCTTC.